This T cell receptor (beta chain) was captured in a study of identical twins. Unique molecular identifiers were in the cDNA, with template-switch universal primer binding. Via MiXCR, TCRdb re-called the 5' RACE reads, giving one row per CDR3 protein. The sample includes 1.5 million to 2 million distinct CDR3 sequences, under 35% of them seen just once. Looked up from germline, CDR1 is LGHDT and CDR2 is YNNKEL (reference sequence). V was clipped by 1 base and J by 3 bases, with 6 bases between them. This CDR3 is built from 13 residues. The donor group consisted entirely of healthy Caucasians. Study-level results: The authors noted that invariant MAIT and iNKT cells could partly confound zero-insertion analyses. Monozygotic twin pairs showed more out-of-frame TCR alpha sharing than models estimated.

In its sample, this clonotype was seen many times. Its antigen is unknown. The chain has TRBV3-1 and TRBJ2-5, with D perhaps matching TRBD2 (6 bases). Input material: cord blood. The TCR was taken from a newborn girl in good health. CDR3: CASSQGLEETQYF. CDR3 in DNA: TGTGCCAGCAGCCAAGGACTAGAAGAGACCCAGTACTTC.